This TCR beta chain was documented in a study of a mutant IDH1 vaccine in newly diagnosed glioma. On the study more broadly: The sex distribution of treated patients was roughly 62% male and about 38% female, with a mean age of around 40 years. The therapy given earlier, which was standard therapy, consisted of radiotherapy, temozolomide, or both, and most of the patients received both.

The germline V gene encodes CDR1 LGHNA and CDR2 YSLEER. CDR3 length: 14 amino acids. V shed 5 bases and J shed 1 base, with 12 bases lying between them. This clone was picked up a small number of times. The antigen is unknown. Time point denoted: week 11, during vaccination. Every vaccine dose comprised 300 ug of mutant IDH1 20-mer peptide plus topical imiquimod. Astrocytomas that were new, WHO grade 3 or 4, IDH1-mutant and ATRX-lost were present in the donors. Method: immunoSEQ multiplex PCR; TCRdb's copy keeps in-frame clones and lacks some. This table holds roughly 57,000 clones, around 91% found once.

This receptor was identified in a man aged 35-49 years with glioma. The genes are TRBV4-3 and TRBJ2-7, with D perhaps matching TRBD1 or TRBD2 (5 bases each). Source: PBMCs, taken from a glioma patient whose treatment included an IDH1 peptide vaccine. CDR3 bases: TGCGCCAGCAGCTACCAGAGGGGTTCCTACGAGCAGTACTTC. It is translated as CASSYQRGSYEQYF.